The next 12 T cell receptor beta chains were all read from a single sample in a study of blood T cell repertoires in COVID-19. Produced via immunoSEQ multiplex PCR; TCRdb's table is partial and in-frame only. The sample has 100,000 to 150,000 clones, around 82% seen once; the top ten hold roughly a sixth. The material sequenced was peripheral blood. Every receptor here comes from a man aged 30 to 45 with COVID-19, enrolled during active disease.

This chain links TRBV5-5 with TRBJ2-7, with a tentative D call TRBD1 (6 bases). In germline, CDR1 is SGHKS, CDR2 YYEKEE (reference sequence). Trimming stripped 4 bases from V and 2 bases from J, with 13 bases between. The CDR3 is 14 residues long. The CDR3 DNA reads as TGTGCCAGCAGCCCGTCGAGGGGGACCTACGAGCAGTACTTC. Amino acid sequence: CASSPSRGTYEQYF.

The chain couples TRBV2 to TRBJ2-2; 12 positions agree with TRBD2. The ends lost 4 bases at V and 1 base at J; junction bases unmatched: 1. The germline CDR1 and CDR2 sequences are SNHLY and FYNNEI. This CDR3 has 16 amino acids. The CDR3 region has the DNA TGTGCCAGCAGTGTGACTAGCGGGAGGAACACCGGGGAGCTGTTTTTT. The encoded protein is CASSVTSGRNTGELFF.

The rearrangement joins TRBV9 to TRBJ2-2; D unclear. The germline CDR1 and CDR2 sequences are SGDLS and YYNGEE. Trimming stripped 0 bases from V and 4 bases from J, with 7 bases between. The CDR3 has 14 residues. The CDR3 here is CASSVAHVTGELFF. The DNA for the CDR3 is TGTGCCAGCAGCGTAGCACACGTCACCGGGGAGCTGTTTTTT. The full variable domain, with the rest looked up from reference TRBV9 and TRBJ2-2, is DSGVTQTPKHLITATGQRVTLRCSPRSGDLSVYWYQQSLDQGLQFLIQYYNGEERAKGNILERFSAQQFPDLHSELNLSSLELGDSALYFCASSVAHVTGELFFGEGSRLTVL.

CDR3 sequence: CASSLGGGGELFF. DNA of the CDR3: TGTGCCAGCAGCTTAGGAGGGGGCGGGGAGCTGTTTTTT. This sequence joins TRBV11-3 and TRBJ2-2; perhaps TRBD1 as D (6 bases). The germline CDR1 and CDR2 sequences are SGHNT and YENEEA. The length of the CDR3 is 13 residues. The germline V and J ends were trimmed by 1 base and 7 bases, with 7 bases remaining between them.

This sequence joins TRBV9 and TRBJ2-2, with 8 bases lining up with TRBD2. CDR3 length equals 16 residues. J lost 4 bases, V lost 0 bases, and 5 bases had no gene match. CDR1 SGDLS and CDR2 YYNGEE come from the germline V gene. The CDR3 DNA reads TGTGCCAGCAGCGTAGACCAGCGGGAGCCCACCGGGGAGCTGTTTTTT. Amino acid sequence: CASSVDQREPTGELFF.

The chain is built from TRBV6-2 or TRBV6-3 and TRBJ1-2, with D maybe TRBD1 (6 bases). Germline-derived CDR1 and CDR2 are MNHEY and SVGEGT. The CDR3 length is 15 residues. V lost 2 bases, J lost 2 bases, and 12 bases lay in between. The DNA for the CDR3 is TGTGCCAGCAGTTACGGGGTCGGACAGAACTATGGCTACACCTTC. Translation gives CASSYGVGQNYGYTF.

The chain employs TRBV9 and TRBJ2-3; possible D gene TRBD2, 5 bases. V lost 0 bases and J lost 2, with 10 bases in between. The CDR3 sequence is 15 residues long. Germline-derived CDR1 and CDR2 are SGDLS and YYNGEE. The CDR3 DNA follows: TGTGCCAGCAGCGTAGGGGTTAGCGACACAGATACGCAGTATTTT. Its protein product is CASSVGVSDTDTQYF.

The gene calls are TRBV27 and TRBJ1-2; TRBD1 matches 7 bases. V lost 6 bases, J lost 8 bases, and 9 bases stayed unmatched. CDR1 is MNHEY and CDR2 is SMNVEV in the germline V gene (reference sequence). The CDR3 runs to 13 residues. The CDR3 sequence is CASSQTGTRGYTF. CDR3 nucleotide sequence: TGTGCCAGCAGCCAGACAGGGACTCGCGGCTACACCTTC.

The chain joins TRBV10-3 to TRBJ2-5; no clear D. CDR1 ENHRY and CDR2 SYGVKD come from the germline V gene. V was clipped by 0 bases and J by 4 bases, with 3 bases between them. The CDR3 is 12 amino acids. The CDR3 nucleotides read TGTGCCATCAGTGAGTCCAGAGAGACCCAGTACTTC. This encodes CAISESRETQYF.

The chain joins TRBV20-1 to TRBJ2-7, with a possible D match to TRBD1 (6 bases). Germline V gene data show CDR1 as DFQATT and CDR2 as SNEGSKA (reference sequence). CDR3 size: 13 residues. Trimming took 3 bases from V and 3 from J, leaving 12 bases between them. The CDR3 reads CSASTGLGYEQYF. CDR3 nucleotides: TGCAGTGCTAGTACAGGGCTGGGCTACGAGCAGTACTTC.

The genes are TRBV29-1 and TRBJ1-2; the D is unclear. Germline V gene lookup returns CDR1 SQVTM and CDR2 ANQGSEA. CDR3 length equals 14 residues. Trimming removed 3 bases from V and 5 bases from J, with 16 bases in between. The CDR3: CSVDDSRREYGYTF. The CDR3 region has the DNA TGCAGCGTTGACGACTCTCGGAGGGAGTATGGCTACACCTTC.

J is TRBJ1-6 and V is TRBV7-9, with D perhaps TRBD1 (5 bases). Trimming pared 5 bases from V and 8 bases from J, leaving 10 bases between. CDR3 length: 13 residues. CDR1 SEHNR and CDR2 FQNEAQ come from the germline V gene (reference sequence). CDR3 sequence (DNA): TGTGCCAGCAGCATACAGGAAGATTCACCCCTCCACTTT. Its translation: CASSIQEDSPLHF.